This T cell receptor beta chain was recovered during a study of shared clonotypes between healthy human individuals. Naive CD8 cells comprised CD45RO-negative, CCR7-positively selected cells, excluding terminally differentiated effector memory CD45RA+ cells. Donation came from healthy HIV-negative adults that had no recent acute infections or vaccinations. Whole-study results and caveats: Donors were few, which limited the genetic and exposure-history diversity represented. Clonotypes which were not shared had lower generation probabilities than clonotypes that all four donors shared.

For sorted subsets, 150 to 200 ng DNA per replicate equaled 30,000 or so T cell genomes. TCRdb's table, derived via immunoSEQ multiplex PCR, lists solely in-frame clones and lacks some. This sample carries about 2.1 million clones, approximately 94% of them seen once, and the ten largest clones take more than 1.5%. With regard to this clone: What it binds is unknown.

Germline loops: CDR1 LNHDA, CDR2 SQIVND (reference sequence). The CDR3 has 15 amino acids. Trimming removed 5 bases from V and 3 bases from J; junction bases left unmatched: 5. This receptor was identified in a man aged 18 to 30 in good health. Some clones in this sample may be carry-over from other donors' samples. V gene TRBV19 combines with J gene TRBJ2-7; 12 nucleotides match TRBD2. Sequencing was done on a sample of naive CD8+ T cells from PBMCs. Here the CDR3 reads CASSSRTSGVYEQYF. The CDR3 region has the DNA TGTGCCAGTAGTTCCAGGACTAGCGGGGTCTACGAGCAGTACTTC.